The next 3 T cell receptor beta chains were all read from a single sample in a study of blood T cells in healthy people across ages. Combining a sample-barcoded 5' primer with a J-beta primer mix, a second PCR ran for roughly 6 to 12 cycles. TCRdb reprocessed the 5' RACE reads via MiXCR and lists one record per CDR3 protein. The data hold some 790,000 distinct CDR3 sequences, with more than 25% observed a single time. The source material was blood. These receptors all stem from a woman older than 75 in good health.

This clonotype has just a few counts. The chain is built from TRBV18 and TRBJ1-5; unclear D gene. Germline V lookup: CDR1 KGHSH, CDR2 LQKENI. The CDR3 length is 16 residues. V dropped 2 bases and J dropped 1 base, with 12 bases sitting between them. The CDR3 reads CASSPEGSSSNQPQHF. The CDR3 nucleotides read TGTGCCAGCTCACCAGAGGGCAGCTCGAGCAATCAGCCCCAGCATTTT.

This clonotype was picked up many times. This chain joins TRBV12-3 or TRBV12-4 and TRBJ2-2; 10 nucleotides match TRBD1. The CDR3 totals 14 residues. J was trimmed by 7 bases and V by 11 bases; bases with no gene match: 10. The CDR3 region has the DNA TGTGCCTCCACGACAGGGGGCGTTAACGGGGAGCTGTTTTTT. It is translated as CASTTGGVNGELFF.

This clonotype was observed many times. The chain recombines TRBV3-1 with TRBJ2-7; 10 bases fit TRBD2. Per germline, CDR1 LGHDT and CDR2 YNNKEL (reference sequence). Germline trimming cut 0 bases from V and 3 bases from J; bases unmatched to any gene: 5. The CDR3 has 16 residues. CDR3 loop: CASSQDRASGGYEQYF. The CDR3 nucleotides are TGTGCCAGCAGCCAAGATCGGGCTAGCGGGGGCTACGAGCAGTACTTC.